The 5 T cell receptor beta chains listed next were all sequenced from one sample in a study of cytomegalovirus exposure and HLA in healthy donors (dated by TCRdb to about 2017). Library creation used the immunoSEQ multiplex PCR assay. The multiplex PCR relied on a mix of 60 forward primers for TCR Vbeta segments and 13 reverse primers for TCR Jbeta segments. In its TCRdb copy, this immuneACCESS table keeps in-frame sequences only and misses some clones. Where compared with another copy, unresolved V genes explain less than half of these, and the others have no known cause. The sample's own table lists about 84,000 clones. Jointly, the top ten make up 0.58% of the sample. The sample comprised PBMCs. Receptors originate from a man aged 50 to 60 in good health and CMV-seronegative.

V usage is TRBV7-3 and J usage is TRBJ2-1; no definite D call. The germline CDR1 and CDR2 sequences are SGHTA and FQGTGA. CDR3 length: 15 residues. V lost 1 base to trimming and J lost 0 bases, with 7 bases between them. The DNA for the CDR3 is TGTGCCAGCAGCTTAAACTCTGACTCCTACAATGAGCAGTTCTTC. This sequence encodes CASSLNSDSYNEQFF.

The CDR3 nucleotides are TGTGCCAGCTTAAGAAGCGGGGAAAATCAGCCCCAGCATTTT. Amino acid sequence: CASLRSGENQPQHF. V gene TRBV6-1 combines with J gene TRBJ1-5; D gene unclear. Between the trimmed V and J ends, which lost 8 bases and 4 bases, there was a span of 15 bases. Germline V lookup: CDR1 MNHNS, CDR2 SASEGT. CDR3 length: 14 residues.

The CDR3 region has the DNA TGTGCCAGCAGTTCCCAGGCTAGCGGGGACCACGAGCAGTACTTC. Its translation is CASSSQASGDHEQYF. The chain recombines TRBV6-5 with TRBJ2-7; 9 bases map to TRBD2. Germline CDR1 and CDR2: MNHEY and SVGAGI. V was pared by 4 bases and J by 5 bases, with 9 bases of the junction left unmatched. The CDR3 contains 15 residues.

This chain connects TRBV6-4 to TRBJ2-1; 14 bases line up with TRBD2. From germline, CDR1 is MRHNA and CDR2 SNTAGT. The CDR3 sequence is 19 residues long. Germline trimming cut 2 bases from V and 2 bases from J; bases unmatched to any gene: 8. CDR3 residues: CASSDGTSGGPGTYNEQFF. In DNA, the CDR3 is TGTGCCAGCAGTGACGGGACTAGCGGGGGACCGGGAACCTACAATGAGCAGTTCTTC.

The J gene is TRBJ2-3, the V gene TRBV5-4, with D possibly being TRBD2 (5 bases). CDR1 is SGHNT and CDR2 is YYREEE in the germline V gene (reference sequence). This CDR3 is built from 14 residues. V lost 0 bases, J lost 3 bases, and 8 bases lay in between. Here the CDR3 reads CASSLATRTDTQYF. The CDR3 nucleotides read TGTGCCAGCAGCTTGGCCACTAGGACAGATACGCAGTATTTT. The full variable domain, completed using reference TRBV5-4 and TRBJ2-3, is ETGVTQSPTHLIKTRGQQVTLRCSSQSGHNTVSWYQQALGQGPQFIFQYYREEENGRGNFPPRFSGLQFPNYSSELNVNALELDDSALYLCASSLATRTDTQYFGPGTRLTVL.